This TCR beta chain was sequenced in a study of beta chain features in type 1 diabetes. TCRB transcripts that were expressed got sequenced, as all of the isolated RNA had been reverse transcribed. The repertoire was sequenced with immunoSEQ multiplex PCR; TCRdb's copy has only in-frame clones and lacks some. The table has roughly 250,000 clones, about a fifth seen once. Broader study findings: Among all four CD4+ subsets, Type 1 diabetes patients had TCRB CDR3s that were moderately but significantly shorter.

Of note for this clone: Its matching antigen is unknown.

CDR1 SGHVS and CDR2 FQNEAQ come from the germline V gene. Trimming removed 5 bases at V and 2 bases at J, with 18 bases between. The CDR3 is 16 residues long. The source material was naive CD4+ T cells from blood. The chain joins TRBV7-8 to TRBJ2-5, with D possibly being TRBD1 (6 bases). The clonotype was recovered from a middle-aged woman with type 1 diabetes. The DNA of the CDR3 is TGTGCCAGCAGCCCAGTGCGAAGGGGGAATCAAGAGACCCAGTACTTC. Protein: CASSPVRRGNQETQYF.